This is a list of T cell receptor beta chains from one sample in a study of blood T cell repertoires in COVID-19. Profiled with immunoSEQ multiplex PCR; TCRdb holds only in-frame clones, not every one. The table includes roughly 110,000 clones, roughly 84% detected once. The specimen was peripheral blood. The receptors derive from a woman aged 70-85 years who had recovered from COVID-19. Each CDR3 is given with its conserved first and last residue. The D gene is left open where the match is weak. Not all rows give a size; the values are once, few, many and, for expanded clones, a class.

J gene,clone size,D gene,V gene,CDR3 protein,CDR3 DNA
TRBJ1-5,once,TRBD1,TRBV19,CASTVTFRGDQPQHF,TGTGCCAGTACCGTAACCTTCAGGGGGGATCAGCCCCAGCATTTT
TRBJ1-3,NA,NA,TRBV9,CASSTRDSGNTIYF,TGTGCCAGCAGCACTAGGGACTCTGGAAACACCATATATTTT
TRBJ2-7,NA,TRBD2,TRBV19,CASRKREGDEQYF,TGTGCCAGTAGAAAGCGGGAGGGGGACGAGCAGTACTTC
TRBJ2-3,NA,TRBD1,TRBV28,CASSPAGQGADTQYF,TGTGCCAGCAGTCCCGCGGGACAGGGGGCAGATACGCAGTATTTT
TRBJ2-7,NA,TRBD1,TRBV19,CASGTGPYEQYF,TGTGCCAGCGGGACAGGGCCCTACGAGCAGTACTTC
TRBJ2-2,once,NA,TRBV19,CASSIAGFPGELFF,TGTGCCAGTAGTATTGCGGGGTTCCCCGGGGAGCTGTTTTTT
TRBJ2-4,once,NA,TRBV19,CASSPSGSVAKNIQYF,TGTGCCAGTAGCCCTTCGGGTTCCGTAGCCAAAAACATTCAGTACTTC
TRBJ1-3,NA,TRBD1,TRBV28,CASSSGGAGNTIYF,TGTGCCAGCAGTTCAGGGGGCGCTGGAAACACCATATATTTT
TRBJ1-2,NA,TRBD1,TRBV28,CASSQWTGNYGYTF,TGTGCCAGCAGTCAATGGACAGGGAACTATGGCTACACCTTC
TRBJ2-5,NA,NA,TRBV7-3,CASSPRGGPQETQYF,TGTGCCAGCAGCCCGAGGGGGGGACCCCAAGAGACCCAGTACTTC
TRBJ2-4,NA,TRBD1,TRBV7-2,CASRGQVGAKNIQYF,TGTGCCAGCAGAGGACAGGTGGGGGCCAAAAACATTCAGTACTTC
TRBJ2-1,NA,TRBD2,TRBV7-3,CASSLYTSGNDEQFF,TGTGCCAGCAGCTTATACACTAGCGGGAACGATGAGCAGTTCTTC
TRBJ2-7,NA,NA,TRBV11-2,CASSADTPNYYEQYF,TGTGCCAGCAGCGCGGACACACCGAATTACTACGAGCAGTACTTC
TRBJ1-1,NA,TRBD1,TRBV18,CATRTGGDTEAFF,TGTGCCACCCGGACAGGGGGAGACACTGAAGCTTTCTTT
TRBJ1-2,few,TRBD1,TRBV7-9,CASSLVGTAKNYGYTF,TGTGCCAGCAGCTTAGTCGGGACAGCCAAAAACTATGGCTACACCTTC
TRBJ1-5,few,TRBD1,TRBV9,CASSVGSGGPNQPQHF,TGTGCCAGCAGCGTAGGGTCAGGGGGCCCGAATCAGCCCCAGCATTTT
TRBJ2-3,NA,NA,TRBV7-2,CASSLEGVSTDTQYF,TGTGCCAGCAGCTTAGAGGGAGTTAGCACAGATACGCAGTATTTT
TRBJ2-5,once,NA,TRBV29-1,CSVSPDETQYF,TGCAGCGTGTCGCCAGATGAGACCCAGTACTTC
TRBJ2-3,NA,NA,TRBV7-8,CASSQVRVRTDTQYF,TGTGCCAGCAGCCAGGTCCGGGTTCGAACAGATACGCAGTATTTT
TRBJ2-7,NA,NA,TRBV2,CASTLGLEDVEYF,TGTGCCAGCACGTTAGGGTTGGAGGACGTGGAGTACTTC
TRBJ1-4,NA,NA,TRBV28,CASMGAPNEKLFF,TGTGCCAGCATGGGGGCACCTAATGAAAAACTGTTTTTT
TRBJ2-3,NA,NA,TRBV9,CASSKYNQGRSDTQYF,TGTGCCAGCAGCAAATACAACCAGGGGAGATCAGATACGCAGTATTTT
TRBJ1-4,NA,NA,TRBV11-2,CASSPTLWTTRGEKLFF,TGTGCCAGCAGCCCAACGCTCTGGACTACCCGAGGGGAAAAACTGTTTTTT
TRBJ2-5,NA,TRBD2,TRBV29-1,CSVGTSGEETQYF,TGCAGCGTCGGGACTAGCGGGGAAGAGACCCAGTACTTC
TRBJ1-1,NA,NA,TRBV20-1,CSASMAGGNTEAFF,TGCAGTGCTAGTATGGCGGGGGGGAACACTGAAGCTTTCTTT
TRBJ1-2,NA,NA,TRBV19,CASSVSFTGSAYYGYTF,TGTGCCAGTAGTGTCAGCTTTACAGGGTCCGCGTACTATGGCTACACCTTC
TRBJ2-1,NA,NA,TRBV11-3,CASSRLAGPYNEQFF,TGTGCCAGCAGCCGCCTCGCAGGGCCGTACAATGAGCAGTTCTTC
TRBJ1-2,NA,NA,TRBV7-2,CASSLGHGNYYGYTF,TGTGCCAGCAGCTTGGGACACGGAAACTACTATGGCTACACCTTC
TRBJ1-5,NA,TRBD1,TRBV10-3,CATMDRGRNQPQHF,TGTGCCACGATGGACAGGGGGAGAAATCAGCCCCAGCATTTT
TRBJ2-5,NA,NA,TRBV10-3,CARDTKETQYF,TGTGCCCGCGACACCAAAGAGACCCAGTACTTC
TRBJ1-2,NA,NA,TRBV5-1,CASSLEGGAGGYTF,TGCGCCAGCAGCTTGGAAGGGGGGGCTGGCGGCTACACCTTC
TRBJ2-5,NA,NA,TRBV18,CASSPTQGRLETQYF,TGTGCCAGCTCACCAACTCAGGGGCGGTTAGAGACCCAGTACTTC
TRBJ2-2,NA,TRBD1,TRBV9,CASSASGGRGELFF,TGTGCCAGCAGCGCCTCAGGGGGAAGGGGGGAGCTGTTTTTT
TRBJ2-7,few,NA,TRBV18,CASSPPGGSSYEQYF,TGTGCCAGCTCACCCCCCGGGGGTTCCTCCTACGAGCAGTACTTC
TRBJ1-1,NA,NA,TRBV4-3,CASSQDRRNTEAFF,TGCGCCAGCAGCCAAGATAGAAGGAACACTGAAGCTTTCTTT
TRBJ1-4,NA,TRBD1,TRBV4-3,CASSLKDRGNEKLFF,TGCGCCAGCAGCCTAAAGGACAGGGGTAATGAAAAACTGTTTTTT
TRBJ2-3,NA,NA,TRBV4-2,CASSQTGRGEPLRTDTQYF,TGTGCCAGCAGCCAGACAGGGCGGGGGGAGCCCCTCCGCACAGATACGCAGTATTTT
TRBJ2-7,NA,TRBD2,TRBV5-4,CARSRVGLATEPGGEQYF,TGTGCCAGGAGTCGGGTCGGACTAGCTACGGAACCGGGGGGCGAGCAGTACTTC
TRBJ2-1,NA,TRBD1,TRBV6-4,CARGGVPYNEQFF,TGTGCCAGAGGGGGCGTTCCCTACAATGAGCAGTTCTTC
TRBJ1-2,NA,NA,TRBV5-8,CASSLLRLRSGYTF,TGTGCCAGCAGCTTGTTACGTCTAAGAAGTGGCTACACCTTC
TRBJ2-7,few,TRBD1,TRBV29-1,CSARTGTGAEQYF,TGCAGCGCCCGGACCGGGACAGGGGCCGAGCAGTACTTC
TRBJ2-2,NA,TRBD1,TRBV9,CASRPGQGAVTGELFF,TGTGCCAGCAGGCCGGGACAGGGGGCGGTCACCGGGGAGCTGTTTTTT
TRBJ1-5,NA,NA,TRBV24-1,CATSDGGRGINQPQHF,TGTGCCACCAGTGATGGGGGCCGGGGCATAAATCAGCCCCAGCATTTT
TRBJ2-3,NA,TRBD2,TRBV7-3,CASSLGLAGGPGTSTDTQYF,TGTGCCAGCAGCTTGGGACTAGCGGGGGGCCCAGGGACCTCCACAGATACGCAGTATTTT
TRBJ2-5,NA,NA,TRBV12-3/TRBV12-4,CASSLARPETQYF,TGTGCCAGCAGTTTAGCGCGTCCAGAGACCCAGTACTTC
TRBJ1-5,NA,NA,TRBV7-2,CASSLAGGWVVQPQHF,TGTGCCAGCAGCTTAGCGGGCGGGTGGGTCGTCCAGCCCCAGCATTTT
TRBJ1-2,NA,NA,TRBV5-1,CASSLAGGATNYGYTF,TGCGCCAGCAGCTTGGCCGGGGGGGCAACTAACTATGGCTACACCTTC
TRBJ2-3,NA,NA,TRBV28,CASSSSLAGGSDTQYF,NA